Below, 9 T cell receptor beta chains from the same sample are listed, as sequenced in a study of PD-L1 blockade in urothelial cancer. As to time point: pretreatment peripheral blood. Measured with immunoSEQ multiplex PCR; TCRdb has only the in-frame clones, and not every one. The sample contains 80,000 to 90,000 clones, more than 75% of which appear only once. The sequencing used PBMCs, collected around atezolizumab (anti-PD-L1) treatment. Receptor source: a man aged 55 to 70 with urothelial cancer.

The chain joins TRBV29-1 to TRBJ2-7; a weak D match, TRBD2 (6 bases). Germline loops: CDR1 SQVTM, CDR2 ANQGSEA. Trimming took off 4 bases at V and 3 bases at J, with 28 bases between the two ends. The CDR3 totals 18 residues. The CDR3 loop is CSVGAGLAKKLEHYEQYF. The CDR3 DNA sequence: TGCAGCGTTGGGGCCGGGCTAGCGAAGAAGCTCGAACACTACGAGCAGTACTTC.

The chain carries TRBV7-9 and TRBJ1-5; 7 bases are a match to TRBD1. CDR1 SEHNR and CDR2 FQNEAQ come from the germline V gene (reference sequence). V lost 1 base, J lost 2 bases, and 5 bases stayed unmatched. This CDR3 region has 16 residues. CDR3 sequence reads: CASSLVTGRRNQPQHF. The CDR3 coding sequence is TGTGCCAGCAGCTTAGTGACAGGGAGGCGCAATCAGCCCCAGCATTTT. Together with reference TRBV7-9 and TRBJ1-5, the CDR3 gives the full variable domain: DTGVSQNPRHKITKRGQNVTFRCDPISEHNRLYWYRQTLGQGPEFLTYFQNEAQLEKSRLLSDRFSAERPKGSFSTLEIQRTEQGDSAMYLCASSLVTGRRNQPQHFGDGTRLSIL.

This clone has just a few counts. The genes are TRBV28 and TRBJ2-4; the D is unclear. The germline gives CDR1 MDHEN, CDR2 SYDVKM. Between the trimmed V and J ends, which lost 6 bases and 7 bases, there was a span of 16 bases. The CDR3 totals 14 residues. The CDR3 DNA reads TGTGCCAGCAGCCTACTCGACGTCGGGAACATTCAGTACTTC. The encoded protein is CASSLLDVGNIQYF.

This chain connects TRBV7-8 to TRBJ2-7; 10 nucleotides line up with TRBD2. This CDR3 has 14 residues. CDR1 is SGHVS, CDR2 FQNEAQ, per germline. V was pared by 5 bases and J by 3 bases, with 4 bases of the junction left unmatched. The CDR3 coding sequence is TGTGCCAGCAGCCAGTCTAGCGGGGGCTACGAGCAGTACTTC. Its protein product is CASSQSSGGYEQYF.

The V gene is TRBV11-3, the J gene TRBJ1-1; D call uncertain. V lost 2 bases, J lost 1 base, and 5 bases lay in between. The CDR3 sequence is 13 residues long. Germline-derived CDR1 and CDR2 are SGHNT and YENEEA. In DNA form, the CDR3 reads TGTGCCAGCAGCTTATCAGGGAACACTGAAGCTTTCTTT. It is translated as CASSLSGNTEAFF.

The chain carries TRBV2 and TRBJ1-2; 7 bases are a match to TRBD1. The germline V gene has CDR1 SNHLY and CDR2 FYNNEI. The CDR3 length is 15 residues. With V trimmed by 1 base and J by 1 base, 3 bases remained unmatched. The CDR3 nucleotides are TGTGCCAGCAGTGAAGTAGGGGGCGGTAACTATGGCTACACCTTC. Protein: CASSEVGGGNYGYTF.

The chain is built from TRBV30 and TRBJ2-7; 9 nucleotides line up with TRBD1. CDR1 and CDR2 from the germline V gene are GTSNPN and SVGIG (reference sequence). The CDR3 runs 14 residues. The V and J ends lost 1 base and 2 bases, in that order; junction bases with no gene match: 3. CDR3 protein: CAWSGTGAPYEQYF. In DNA form, the CDR3 reads TGTGCCTGGAGTGGGACAGGGGCCCCCTACGAGCAGTACTTC.

The chain couples TRBV5-4 to TRBJ1-4, with 7 bases that match TRBD1. The CDR3 loop spans 16 amino acids. With 4 bases clipped from V and 5 bases from J, the junction kept 11 bases outside the gene matches. CDR1 is SGHNT, CDR2 YYREEE, per germline (reference sequence). The CDR3 DNA follows: TGTGCCAGCAGCGTCGGCCTCAGGGGGGCGAATGAAAAACTGTTTTTT. Translating it yields CASSVGLRGANEKLFF.

This rearrangement joins TRBV29-1 to TRBJ2-1; TRBD1 might be the D (5 bases). The V gene lost 1 base and the J gene lost 4 bases, with 5 bases spanning the gap. The CDR3 consists of 12 residues. Germline CDR1 SQVTM, CDR2 ANQGSEA. In nucleotides, the CDR3 is TGCAGCGTTGAAGCAGGGTACAATGAGCAGTTCTTC. This sequence encodes CSVEAGYNEQFF.